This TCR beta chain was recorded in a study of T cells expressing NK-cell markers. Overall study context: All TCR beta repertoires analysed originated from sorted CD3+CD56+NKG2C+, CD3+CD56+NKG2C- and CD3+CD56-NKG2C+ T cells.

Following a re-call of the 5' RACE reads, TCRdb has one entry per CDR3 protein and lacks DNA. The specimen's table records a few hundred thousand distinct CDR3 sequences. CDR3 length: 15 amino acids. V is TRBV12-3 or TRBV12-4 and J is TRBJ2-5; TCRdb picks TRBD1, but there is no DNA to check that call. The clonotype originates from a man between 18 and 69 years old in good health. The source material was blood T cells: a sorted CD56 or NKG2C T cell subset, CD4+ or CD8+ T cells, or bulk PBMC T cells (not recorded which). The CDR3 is CASSDQRQAKETQYF.